This T cell receptor beta chain was sequenced for a study of shared clonotypes between healthy human individuals. The wider study: There were three CD4 naive, three CD4 memory, two CD8 naive and one CD8 memory plates per donor. Study-level points and caveats: Sorted-subset sequencing, rarefaction showed, was incomplete despite large depth. Estimated richness values were generally larger in naive subsets than in memory subsets.

TCRdb keeps only in-frame clones here, not all; method: immunoSEQ multiplex PCR. The data contain about 710,000 clones, around three quarters of them seen just once; the ten biggest clones take up around 1.8%. A single count supports this clone. Its matching antigen is unknown. V trimming: 5 bases; J trimming: 7 bases; junction bases outside the gene matches: 6. The CDR3 has 15 amino acids. Germline V lookup: CDR1 SEHNR, CDR2 FQNEAQ (reference sequence). Sequenced input: memory CD4+ T cells sorted from blood. Noted subset: CD45RA-negative fraction. This clonotype originated in a woman aged 30 to 39 in good health. The chain couples TRBV7-9 to TRBJ2-7, with 15 bases that match TRBD2. Here the CDR3 DNA reads TGTGCCAGCAGCGCTTCCGGACTAGCGGGAGGGGAGCAGTACTTC. Translating it yields CASSASGLAGGEQYF.